This TCR beta chain was sequenced for a study of blood T cell repertoires in COVID-19. Assay used: immunoSEQ multiplex PCR; TCRdb lists only in-frame clones, some missing. Here the sample spans hundreds of thousands of clones, more than 75% being singletons. The V gene's germline CDR1 is KGHDR and CDR2 SFDVKD. Trimming took 4 bases from V and 1 from J; bases not matched to a gene: 8. This CDR3 has 17 residues. The source material was peripheral blood. This clonotype was sampled from a woman between 50 and 59 years old with COVID-19, enrolled during active disease. V is TRBV24-1 and J is TRBJ2-1; 8 positions agree with TRBD2. DNA for the CDR3: TGTGCCACCAGTGACCCGAGCGGGAGTAAGTCCTACAATGAGCAGTTCTTC. The encoded protein is CATSDPSGSKSYNEQFF.